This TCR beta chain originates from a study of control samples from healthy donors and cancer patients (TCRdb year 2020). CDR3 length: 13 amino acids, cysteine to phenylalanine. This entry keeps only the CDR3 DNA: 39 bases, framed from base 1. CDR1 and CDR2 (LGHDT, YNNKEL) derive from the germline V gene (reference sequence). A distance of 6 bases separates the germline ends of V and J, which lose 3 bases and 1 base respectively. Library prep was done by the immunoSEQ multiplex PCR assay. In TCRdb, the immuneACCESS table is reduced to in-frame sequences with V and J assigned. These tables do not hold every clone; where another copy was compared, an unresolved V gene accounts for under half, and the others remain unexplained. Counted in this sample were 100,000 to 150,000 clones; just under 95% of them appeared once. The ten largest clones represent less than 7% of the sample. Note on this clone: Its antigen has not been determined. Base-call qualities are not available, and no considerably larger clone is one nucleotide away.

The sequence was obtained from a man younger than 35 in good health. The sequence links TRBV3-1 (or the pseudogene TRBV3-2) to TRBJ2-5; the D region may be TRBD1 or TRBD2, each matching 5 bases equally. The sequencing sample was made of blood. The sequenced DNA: TGTGCCAGCAGCCAGGGGACCCAAGAGACCCAGTACTTC. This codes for CASSQGTQETQYF.